These 8 T cell receptor beta chains were sequenced from one sample in a study of T cell responses to AZD1222 COVID-19 vaccine. Data came from immunoSEQ multiplex PCR; TCRdb stores just in-frame clones and leaves some out. The table has about 73,000 clones, roughly nine tenths seen once; the top ten hold about 9.3%. The material sequenced was peripheral blood, taken 28 days after the second AZD1222 dose. The receptors shown here come from an adult who received the AZD1222 COVID-19 vaccine.

The V call is TRBV18, the J call TRBJ1-1, with 7 nucleotides matching TRBD1. This CDR3 has 14 residues. Germline values: CDR1 KGHSH, CDR2 LQKENI. Trimming cost V 5 bases and J 4 bases; bases outside gene matches: 7. The CDR3 reads CASSSTGVATEAFF. The CDR3 nucleotides read TGTGCCAGCTCATCTACAGGGGTGGCCACTGAAGCTTTCTTT.

The V call is TRBV6-1, the J call TRBJ2-1; D ambiguous. With 0 bases removed from V and 7 bases from J, the gap between germline ends came to 7 bases. Germline assignment: CDR1 MNHNS and CDR2 SASEGT. The CDR3 runs 13 residues. As DNA, the CDR3 is TGTGCCAGCAGTGAAGCGCGTAGAAATGAGCAGTTCTTC. It yields the protein CASSEARRNEQFF.

This chain links TRBV19 with TRBJ2-3; tentatively, D is TRBD1 (5 bases). The ends were cut back, 5 bases at V and 1 base at J, with 13 bases in the middle. Germline CDR1 is LNHDA and CDR2 is SQIVND (reference sequence). The CDR3 sequence is 15 residues long. CDR3 loop: CASSVRVGGTDTQYF. The DNA of the CDR3 is TGTGCCAGTAGTGTCAGGGTCGGCGGCACAGATACGCAGTATTTT.

This clone was seen a single time. V is TRBV12-3 or TRBV12-4 and J is TRBJ1-6, with TRBD1 identical over 7 bases. The CDR3 has 13 amino acids. Germline trimming cut 3 bases from V and 8 bases from J; bases unmatched to any gene: 1. The CDR3 here is CASSFTGDSPLHF. The CDR3 DNA follows: TGTGCCAGCAGTTTTACAGGGGATTCACCCCTCCACTTT.

The CDR3 reads CSVEGGTYNEQFF. The CDR3 DNA sequence: TGCAGCGTCGAGGGAGGCACCTACAATGAGCAGTTCTTC. The chain uses TRBV29-1 and TRBJ2-1, with D possibly TRBD2 on 6 matching bases. V was cut by 6 bases and J by 2 bases, with 11 bases left in between. The germline V gene has CDR1 SQVTM and CDR2 ANQGSEA. The CDR3 contains 13 residues.

V is TRBV7-9 and J is TRBJ2-5, with 7 positions matching TRBD1. After removal of 3 bases from V and 5 bases from J, the junction contained 9 bases not matched to a gene. Germline values: CDR1 SEHNR, CDR2 FQNEAQ (reference sequence). The CDR3 is 15 amino acids. CDR3 loop: CASSLIWTGWETQYF. The CDR3 DNA reads TGTGCCAGCAGCTTGATATGGACAGGATGGGAGACCCAGTACTTC.

The rearrangement links TRBV9 to TRBJ1-1, with D tentatively TRBD1 (6 bases). Trimming took off 4 bases at V and 1 base at J, with 14 bases between the two ends. Germline CDR1 and CDR2: SGDLS and YYNGEE. This CDR3 spans 15 amino acids. Here the CDR3 reads CASSPHRQENTEAFF. CDR3 nucleotides: TGTGCCAGCAGCCCTCACCGACAGGAGAACACTGAAGCTTTCTTT.

The CDR3, as DNA: TGTGCCAGCACCCCGAACAGGGTCGAAGCTTTCTTT. This codes for CASTPNRVEAFF. V usage is TRBV12-3 or TRBV12-4 and J usage is TRBJ1-1, with D perhaps TRBD1 (6 bases). The CDR3 extends over 12 amino acids. The V end lost 7 bases, the J end lost 8 bases, and 14 bases lay between the germline ends.